Below, 3 T cell receptor beta chains from the same sample are listed, as sequenced in a study of regulatory T cells in long-lasting Graves disease. Stated time point: persistent/refractory GD, antithyroid drugs over 5 years with positive TRAb. PBMCs were the source of the RNA used for TCR sequencing. Both iRepertoire HTBI primers and Arm-PCR of CDR3 regions were used to build the TCR beta libraries. A single record per CDR3 protein comes from TCRdb applying MiXCR to the multiplex PCR reads. The sample has about 430,000 distinct CDR3 sequences; under 25% are singletons. Sequenced material: peripheral blood mononuclear cells (PBMCs), taken when the disease was refractory, from a patient treated with antithyroid drugs. The receptor set was obtained from a female donor with Graves disease.

This clonotype was recorded at least ten times. The CDR3 DNA follows: TGTGCCAGTAGTTCATCCGGGACAGGGGATACCTACGAGCAGTACTTC. Its translation is CASSSSGTGDTYEQYF. The chain employs TRBV19 and TRBJ2-7; 10 bases align to TRBD1. The length of the CDR3 is 16 residues. Germline trimming cut 5 bases from V and 2 bases from J; bases unmatched to any gene: 9. In germline, CDR1 is LNHDA, CDR2 SQIVND (reference sequence).

This clonotype occurred many times. The V gene is TRBV7-9, the J gene TRBJ1-5; 9 nucleotides agree with TRBD1. The germline V gene encodes CDR1 SEHNR and CDR2 FQNEAQ (reference sequence). Trimming took 1 base from V and 2 from J; bases not matched to a gene: 3. This CDR3 is built from 16 residues. This CDR3 reads CASSLGDRVGNQPQHF. CDR3 nucleotide sequence: TGTGCCAGCAGCTTAGGGGACAGGGTAGGCAATCAGCCCCAGCATTTT.

In its sample, this clonotype was seen a few times. The J gene is TRBJ2-2, the V gene TRBV30; D call uncertain. Germline V CDR1 and CDR2: GTSNPN, SVGIG (reference sequence). Trimming stripped 2 bases from V and 0 bases from J, with 10 bases between. This CDR3 comprises 15 residues. CDR3 in amino acids: CAWSSTRANTGELFF. The CDR3 DNA reads as TGTGCCTGGAGTTCAACGCGAGCGAACACCGGGGAGCTGTTTTTT.